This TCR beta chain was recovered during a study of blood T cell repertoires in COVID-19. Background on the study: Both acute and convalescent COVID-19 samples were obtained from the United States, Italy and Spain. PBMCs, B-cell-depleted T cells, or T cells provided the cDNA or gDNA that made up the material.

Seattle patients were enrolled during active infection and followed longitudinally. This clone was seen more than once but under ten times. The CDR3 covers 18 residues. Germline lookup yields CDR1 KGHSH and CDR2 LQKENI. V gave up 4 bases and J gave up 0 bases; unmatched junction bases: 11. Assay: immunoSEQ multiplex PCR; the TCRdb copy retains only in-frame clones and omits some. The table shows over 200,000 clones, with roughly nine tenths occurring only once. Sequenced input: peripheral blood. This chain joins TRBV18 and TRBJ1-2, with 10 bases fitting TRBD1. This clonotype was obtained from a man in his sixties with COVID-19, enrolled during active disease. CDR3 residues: CASSQNTGQGKTNYGYTF. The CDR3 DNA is TGTGCCAGCTCACAAAATACGGGACAGGGGAAAACTAACTATGGCTACACCTTC.